These T cell receptor beta chains were read from a single sample in a study of blood T cell repertoires in COVID-19. Generated by immunoSEQ multiplex PCR, the TCRdb table keeps only in-frame clones and is missing some. The sample holds around 300,000 clones, 75% to 90% seen once. Sample: PBMCs or T cells enriched from blood (not recorded which). These TCRs come from a woman between 18 and 30 years old who had recovered from COVID-19. Each CDR3 is given with its conserved first and last residue. A D gene is named only where the DNA matches it firmly. Clone size is not always given. Where it is, it says once, few, many or a class for expanded clones.

clone size: .; D gene: .; J gene: TRBJ1-1; V gene: TRBV27; CDR3 DNA: TGTGCCAGCAGTCTGACAGGGAACACTGAAGCTTTCTTT; CDR3 protein: CASSLTGNTEAFF
clone size: .; D gene: .; J gene: TRBJ2-3; V gene: TRBV11-3; CDR3 DNA: TGTGCCAGCAGCTTAAGCCCCAGGGGCACAGATACGCAGTATTTT; CDR3 protein: CASSLSPRGTDTQYF
clone size: few; D gene: TRBD1; J gene: TRBJ2-2; V gene: TRBV27; CDR3 DNA: TGTGCCAGCAGTTTTCTCGGGACAGCGAACACCGGGGAGCTGTTTTTT; CDR3 protein: CASSFLGTANTGELFF
clone size: .; D gene: TRBD1; J gene: TRBJ1-6; V gene: TRBV19; CDR3 DNA: TGTGCCAGTAGTGACACGACAGGGGGGAATTCACCCCTCCACTTT; CDR3 protein: CASSDTTGGNSPLHF
clone size: .; D gene: .; J gene: TRBJ2-3; V gene: TRBV7-9; CDR3 DNA: TGTGCCAGCAGCTTAGCGCGTCAACGGGGTACGCAGTATTTT; CDR3 protein: CASSLARQRGTQYF
clone size: once; D gene: .; J gene: TRBJ1-4; V gene: TRBV5-6; CDR3 DNA: TGTGCCAGCAGCTTGGACAGGGCTGTCATTAATGAAAAACTGTTTTTT; CDR3 protein: CASSLDRAVINEKLFF
clone size: .; D gene: .; J gene: TRBJ1-2; V gene: TRBV4-1; CDR3 DNA: TGCGCCAGCAGCCAAGTGCCCTGGGGGGTCTTGAATGATGGCTACACCTTC; CDR3 protein: CASSQVPWGVLNDGYTF
clone size: .; D gene: .; J gene: TRBJ2-7; V gene: TRBV30; CDR3 DNA: TGTGCCTGGAGTGTGAGAGGTACCGTCGCGTGGACCTACGAGCAGTACTTC; CDR3 protein: CAWSVRGTVAWTYEQYF
clone size: .; D gene: TRBD1; J gene: TRBJ1-5; V gene: TRBV19; CDR3 DNA: TGTGCCAGAAACCGGGACAGAAAGGGAATAATTCGGCCCCAGCATTTT; CDR3 protein: CARNRDRKGIIRPQHF
clone size: .; D gene: TRBD1; J gene: TRBJ1-2; V gene: TRBV5-6; CDR3 DNA: TGTGCCAGCAGTTTACCGCAAGACAGGGATGGCTACACCTTC; CDR3 protein: CASSLPQDRDGYTF
clone size: many; D gene: TRBD1; J gene: TRBJ1-4; V gene: TRBV7-9; CDR3 DNA: TGTGCCAGCAGCTCAATCCCGACAGGGCTCGGCGAAAAACTGTTTTTT; CDR3 protein: CASSSIPTGLGEKLFF
clone size: once; D gene: TRBD2; J gene: TRBJ2-3; V gene: TRBV11-3; CDR3 DNA: TGTGCCAGCAGCTTCAGGACTAGCACGGATACGCAGTATTTT; CDR3 protein: CASSFRTSTDTQYF
clone size: .; D gene: .; J gene: TRBJ1-4; V gene: TRBV5-6; CDR3 DNA: TGTGCCAGCAGCGTGGGACTGATTCGGGGGGAACTGTTTTTT; CDR3 protein: CASSVGLIRGELFF
clone size: .; D gene: TRBD1; J gene: TRBJ2-7; V gene: TRBV10-3; CDR3 DNA: TGTGCCATCAGGAAACTACAGGGGAGCCCCTACGAGCAGTACTTC; CDR3 protein: CAIRKLQGSPYEQYF
clone size: .; D gene: .; J gene: TRBJ2-3; V gene: TRBV2; CDR3 DNA: TGTGCCACGCGGGGCCTCACAGATACGCAGTATTTT; CDR3 protein: CATRGLTDTQYF
clone size: .; D gene: .; J gene: TRBJ2-5; V gene: TRBV12-3/TRBV12-4; CDR3 DNA: TGTGCCAGCAGACGCGCAATAAAAGAGACCCAGTACTTC; CDR3 protein: CASRRAIKETQYF
clone size: .; D gene: .; J gene: TRBJ1-2; V gene: TRBV30; CDR3 DNA: TGTGCCTGGAGTGTATATCGTATGGGGGCAGCCTTC; CDR3 protein: CAWSVYRMGAAF
clone size: .; D gene: .; J gene: TRBJ1-5; V gene: TRBV2; CDR3 DNA: TGTGCCAGCAGGCGAGGAGGAAATCAGCCCCAGCATTTT; CDR3 protein: CASRRGGNQPQHF
clone size: .; D gene: TRBD1; J gene: TRBJ1-2; V gene: TRBV27; CDR3 DNA: TGTGCCAGCAGTATCCAGGGGGCGGGCTATGGCTACACCTTC; CDR3 protein: CASSIQGAGYGYTF
clone size: .; D gene: TRBD2; J gene: TRBJ2-1; V gene: TRBV7-7; CDR3 DNA: TGTGCTAGCAGCTTGCGGGCGGGGGGATACGATGAGCAGTTCTTC; CDR3 protein: CASSLRAGGYDEQFF
clone size: .; D gene: .; J gene: TRBJ1-6; V gene: TRBV7-9; CDR3 DNA: TGTGCCAGCAGCTTAGGAGCAGGGGACGATTCACCCCTCCACTTT; CDR3 protein: CASSLGAGDDSPLHF
clone size: .; D gene: .; J gene: TRBJ2-3; V gene: TRBV2; CDR3 DNA: TGTGCCAGCAGCAACAGGGTATACACAGATACGCAGTATTTT; CDR3 protein: CASSNRVYTDTQYF
clone size: .; D gene: .; J gene: TRBJ1-1; V gene: TRBV10-3; CDR3 DNA: TGTGCCATCAGTGGGGGAGGGCAGAGTGCTGAAGCTTTCTTT; CDR3 protein: CAISGGGQSAEAFF
clone size: .; D gene: TRBD1; J gene: TRBJ1-1; V gene: TRBV5-6; CDR3 DNA: TGTGCCAGCAACAACTGGGACAGGAACACTGAAGCTTTCTTT; CDR3 protein: CASNNWDRNTEAFF
clone size: .; D gene: TRBD2; J gene: TRBJ2-7; V gene: TRBV6-2/TRBV6-3; CDR3 DNA: TGTGCCAGCAGTCGTGCGGGAGTTTACGAGCAGTACTTC; CDR3 protein: CASSRAGVYEQYF
clone size: .; D gene: .; J gene: TRBJ2-3; V gene: TRBV10-1; CDR3 DNA: TGCGCCAGCAGTGAGGTGCGTTCCACAGATACGCAGTATTTT; CDR3 protein: CASSEVRSTDTQYF
clone size: .; D gene: TRBD2; J gene: TRBJ2-5; V gene: TRBV5-1; CDR3 DNA: TGCGCCAGCAGCCCGGGACTAGCGGGGGGCGGAGAGACCCAGTACTTC; CDR3 protein: CASSPGLAGGGETQYF
clone size: .; D gene: .; J gene: TRBJ1-3; V gene: TRBV10-1; CDR3 DNA: TGCGCCAGCAGCGAGGGGGGTTGGGGGGGCGGAGGCACCATATATTTT; CDR3 protein: CASSEGGWGGGGTIYF
clone size: .; D gene: TRBD2; J gene: TRBJ2-3; V gene: TRBV7-2; CDR3 DNA: TGTGCCAGCAGCCGGACTAGCGGGGAATCAGATACGCAGTATTTT; CDR3 protein: CASSRTSGESDTQYF
clone size: few; D gene: .; J gene: TRBJ1-4; V gene: TRBV5-1; CDR3 DNA: TGCGCCAGCAGTCTGGCAGTTAATGAAAAACTGTTTTTT; CDR3 protein: CASSLAVNEKLFF
clone size: once; D gene: TRBD2; J gene: TRBJ2-2; V gene: TRBV2; CDR3 DNA: TGTGCCAGCAGTGACCGACTAGCAACCGGGGAGCTGTTTTTT; CDR3 protein: CASSDRLATGELFF
clone size: .; D gene: .; J gene: TRBJ2-3; V gene: TRBV19; CDR3 DNA: TGTGCCAGTAGTATAGGCAGACTAAGAGATGGAGATACGCAGTATTTT; CDR3 protein: CASSIGRLRDGDTQYF
clone size: .; D gene: TRBD1; J gene: TRBJ2-1; V gene: TRBV7-2; CDR3 DNA: TGTGCCAGCAGCTTAGCAGGGACAGGGCATGCCAATGAGCAGTTCTTC; CDR3 protein: CASSLAGTGHANEQFF
clone size: .; D gene: TRBD1; J gene: TRBJ2-7; V gene: TRBV5-1; CDR3 DNA: TGCGCCAGCAGCTCGAGGGACAGGGCACTCTACGAGCAGTACTTC; CDR3 protein: CASSSRDRALYEQYF
clone size: .; D gene: .; J gene: TRBJ1-1; V gene: TRBV19; CDR3 DNA: TGTGCCAGTAGTATCTCCCAAAACATGAACACTGAAGCTTTCTTT; CDR3 protein: CASSISQNMNTEAFF
clone size: .; D gene: .; J gene: TRBJ1-1; V gene: TRBV30; CDR3 DNA: TGTGCCTGGAGGGGTCGGGTGAACACTGAAGCTTTCTTT; CDR3 protein: CAWRGRVNTEAFF
clone size: .; D gene: .; J gene: TRBJ2-7; V gene: TRBV9; CDR3 DNA: TGTGCCAGCAGCGTAGACGGTTCGCGATACGAGCAGTACTTC; CDR3 protein: CASSVDGSRYEQYF
clone size: .; D gene: .; J gene: TRBJ1-5; V gene: TRBV4-1; CDR3 DNA: TGCGCCAGCAGCCAAGTGTACACCCAAAATCAGCCCCAGCATTTT; CDR3 protein: CASSQVYTQNQPQHF
clone size: .; D gene: .; J gene: TRBJ1-2; V gene: TRBV12-3/TRBV12-4; CDR3 DNA: TGTGCCAGCAGTTTTCCAGGGGCGTATGGCTACACCTTC; CDR3 protein: CASSFPGAYGYTF
clone size: .; D gene: .; J gene: TRBJ2-3; V gene: TRBV11-2; CDR3 DNA: TGTGCCAGCAGCTTCGCGGGCGATACGCAGTATTTT; CDR3 protein: CASSFAGDTQYF
clone size: .; D gene: TRBD1; J gene: TRBJ2-1; V gene: TRBV29-1; CDR3 DNA: TGCAGCGTTCTGACAGGGGCCTACAATGAGCAGTTCTTC; CDR3 protein: CSVLTGAYNEQFF
clone size: .; D gene: .; J gene: TRBJ1-2; V gene: TRBV14; CDR3 DNA: TGTGCCAGCAGCCAGCGTGCTAACTATGGCTACACCTTC; CDR3 protein: CASSQRANYGYTF
clone size: .; D gene: .; J gene: TRBJ1-4; V gene: TRBV15; CDR3 DNA: TGTGCCACCAGCAGAGATTTTCGACAGCTTACAACTAATGAAAAACTGTTTTTT; CDR3 protein: CATSRDFRQLTTNEKLFF
clone size: .; D gene: .; J gene: TRBJ1-6; V gene: TRBV3-1/TRBV3-2; CDR3 DNA: TGTGCCAGCAGCCCCGTTCTTAATTCACCCCTCCACTTT; CDR3 protein: CASSPVLNSPLHF
clone size: .; D gene: .; J gene: TRBJ1-4; V gene: TRBV30; CDR3 DNA: TGTGCCTGGAGCGGCGGGACGGTAGGATATGAAAAACTGTTTTTT; CDR3 protein: CAWSGGTVGYEKLFF
clone size: .; D gene: TRBD2; J gene: TRBJ2-5; V gene: TRBV5-1; CDR3 DNA: TGCGCCAGCAGCTCTACGGGACTAGCGGGGGGACAGGAGACCCAGTACTTC; CDR3 protein: CASSSTGLAGGQETQYF
clone size: .; D gene: TRBD2; J gene: TRBJ2-7; V gene: TRBV25-1; CDR3 DNA: TGTGCCAGCAGTACACGACTAGCGGGGGGCTACGAGCAGTACTTC; CDR3 protein: CASSTRLAGGYEQYF
clone size: .; D gene: TRBD1; J gene: TRBJ2-7; V gene: TRBV25-1; CDR3 DNA: TGTGCCAGCAGTTCGGGACAGGGAACCTACGAGCAGTACTTC; CDR3 protein: CASSSGQGTYEQYF
clone size: .; D gene: .; J gene: TRBJ1-6; V gene: TRBV12-5; CDR3 DNA: TGTGCTAGTGGTTTGGGAGGCGGTGGTGGGTCACCCCTCCACTTT; CDR3 protein: CASGLGGGGGSPLHF
clone size: .; D gene: .; J gene: TRBJ2-6; V gene: TRBV19; CDR3 DNA: TGTGCCAGTAGTATAGATCGGGGTTCTGGGGCCAACGTCCTGACTTTC; CDR3 protein: CASSIDRGSGANVLTF
clone size: .; D gene: .; J gene: TRBJ2-5; V gene: TRBV12-3/TRBV12-4; CDR3 DNA: TGTGCCAGCAGTTTTCTGGGGCAGGAGACCCAGTACTTC; CDR3 protein: CASSFLGQETQYF